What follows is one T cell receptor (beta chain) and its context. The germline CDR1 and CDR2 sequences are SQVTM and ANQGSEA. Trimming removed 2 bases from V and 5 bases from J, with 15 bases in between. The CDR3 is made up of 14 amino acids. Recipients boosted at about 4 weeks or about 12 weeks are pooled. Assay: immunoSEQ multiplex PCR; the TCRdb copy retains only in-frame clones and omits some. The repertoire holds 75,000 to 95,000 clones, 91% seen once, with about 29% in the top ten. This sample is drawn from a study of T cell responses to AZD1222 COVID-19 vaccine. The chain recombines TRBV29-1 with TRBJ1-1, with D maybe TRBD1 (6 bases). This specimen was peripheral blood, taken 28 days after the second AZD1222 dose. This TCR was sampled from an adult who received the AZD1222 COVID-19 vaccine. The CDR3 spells CSVESMGAGTEAFF. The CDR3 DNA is TGCAGCGTTGAATCGATGGGGGCAGGAACTGAAGCTTTCTTT.